One TCR beta chain is described in this entry. Its matching antigen is unknown. A read error may be the cause here, since a much bigger clone is one base away. In addition to blood RNA drawn from unsorted whole blood, germline DNA was extracted. Germline CDR1 and CDR2: ENHRY and SYGVKD. The CDR3 length is 12 residues. This sample is part of a study of tumor-infiltrating lymphocytes in primary liver carcinoma. Across the whole study: Patients underwent surgical resection for primary liver carcinoma.

Study-wide results and limits: Tumor top-250-clone fraction significantly exceeded that of blood (p = 0.039).

A primer matching the constant region was used to make TCR beta cDNA from approximately 0.55 ug of total RNA. For TCR beta, libraries were produced by three nested multiplex PCR rounds using slightly modified ARM-PCR. TRBV1-TRBV30 forward primers paired with a C-beta reverse primer were used in the first two PCR rounds, which ran approximately 11 cycles each. TCRdb recomputed calls from the multiplex PCR reads with MiXCR, one row per CDR3 protein. The sample has 250,000 to 400,000 distinct CDR3 sequences, around three fifths seen once. The gene calls are TRBV10-3 and TRBJ2-1; tentatively, D is TRBD2 (6 bases). The specimen sequenced was peripheral blood. This sequence was found in a man aged 35-49 years with primary liver carcinoma and hepatitis B virus infection. CDR3 protein: CVISGGDNEQFF. The CDR3 DNA reads TGTGTCATCAGTGGAGGGGACAATGAGCAGTTCTTC.